The 31 T cell receptor beta chains presented below share a single source sample, sequenced in a study of radiation and T cells in renal cell carcinoma. Some clones are missing from TCRdb's copy, which holds only in-frame ones; the method was immunoSEQ multiplex PCR. The table has around 60,000 clones, around 80% seen once. The time point denotes: blood 2 weeks post-SBRT. The treatment here: 15 Gy SBRT to primary tumor, nephrectomy 4 weeks later. Sequenced material: blood, taken from a patient whose treatment included radiotherapy and nephrectomy. Receptor source: a man aged 55 to 70 with renal cell carcinoma.

The V call is TRBV2, the J call TRBJ1-3; 9 bases map to TRBD1. The CDR3 extends over 13 amino acids. The trim removed 11 bases at V and 5 bases at J, leaving 7 bases unmatched. CDR1 is SNHLY, CDR2 FYNNEI, per germline. CDR3 bases: TGTGCCGGGGGGACAGGGCCGAGAAACACCATATATTTT. Translating it yields CAGGTGPRNTIYF.

This clone is a singleton in its sample. V is TRBV19 and J is TRBJ1-1; D is unresolved. The CDR3 totals 14 residues. The V end was cut by 3 bases, the J end by 1 base, with 9 bases between. Per germline, CDR1 LNHDA and CDR2 SQIVND (reference sequence). This chain's CDR3 is CASSIGPTNTEAFF. The CDR3 bases are TGTGCCAGTAGTATCGGACCAACGAACACTGAAGCTTTCTTT.

The CDR3 DNA follows: TGTGCCAGCAGCCCCGGGCTTGAGCAGTTCTTC. Its protein is CASSPGLEQFF. The chain uses TRBV5-5 and TRBJ2-1; D is unclear. This CDR3 contains 11 residues. Trimming removed 4 bases at V and 9 bases at J, with 8 bases between. CDR1 SGHKS and CDR2 YYEKEE come from the germline V gene (reference sequence).

The CDR3 reads CASSMLTQGGRGYTF. The CDR3 DNA reads TGTGCCAGTAGTATGCTTACACAGGGGGGTCGTGGCTACACCTTC. The J gene is TRBJ1-2, the V gene TRBV19; 8 bases are a match to TRBD1. The CDR3 is made up of 15 amino acids. V gave up 3 bases and J gave up 7 bases; unmatched junction bases: 10. Germline V gene data show CDR1 as LNHDA and CDR2 as SQIVND (reference sequence).

This clone has a single count. The chain recombines TRBV19 with TRBJ2-3; 16 bases match TRBD2. The junction had 5 bases not matched to a gene; V was cut back by 4 bases and J by 1 base. From germline, CDR1 is LNHDA and CDR2 SQIVND (reference sequence). The length of the CDR3 is 18 residues. The CDR3 DNA reads TGTGCCAGTAGTAGGGGACTAGCGGGAGGGTCTGGCACAGATACGCAGTATTTT. It yields the protein CASSRGLAGGSGTDTQYF. The full variable domain, rest sourced from reference TRBV19 and TRBJ2-3, is DGGITQSPKYLFRKEGQNVTLSCEQNLNHDAMYWYRQDPGQGLRLIYYSQIVNDFQKGDIAEGYSVSREKKESFPLTVTSAQKNPTAFYLCASSRGLAGGSGTDTQYFGPGTRLTVL.

The chain combines TRBV19 with TRBJ2-7; 10 nucleotides agree with TRBD1. Germline values: CDR1 LNHDA, CDR2 SQIVND (reference sequence). This CDR3 spans 14 amino acids. Trimming removed 4 bases from V and 7 bases from J; junction bases left unmatched: 7. This chain's CDR3 is CASSTDRGKREQYF. The DNA for the CDR3 is TGTGCCAGTAGTACGGACAGGGGGAAGCGAGAGCAGTACTTC.

J is TRBJ2-5 and V is TRBV29-1, with unresolved D. The CDR3 has 13 residues. The V gene lost 2 bases and the J gene lost 5 bases, with 12 bases spanning the gap. Germline loops: CDR1 SQVTM, CDR2 ANQGSEA. The CDR3 loop is CSVEFVAKETQYF. In nucleotides, the CDR3 is TGCAGCGTTGAATTTGTGGCGAAGGAGACCCAGTACTTC.

A few counts support this clone. V gene TRBV19 combines with J gene TRBJ1-5; D is unresolved. The CDR3 runs to 13 residues. Trimming stripped 4 bases from V and 4 bases from J, with 8 bases between. Germline V gives CDR1 LNHDA, CDR2 SQIVND (reference sequence). The CDR3 region is CASSKEGNQPQHF. The CDR3 nucleotides read TGTGCCAGTAGTAAGGAGGGTAATCAGCCCCAGCATTTT. Full variable domain (rest looked up from reference TRBV19 and TRBJ1-5): DGGITQSPKYLFRKEGQNVTLSCEQNLNHDAMYWYRQDPGQGLRLIYYSQIVNDFQKGDIAEGYSVSREKKESFPLTVTSAQKNPTAFYLCASSKEGNQPQHFGDGTRLSIL.

This chain connects TRBV28 to TRBJ1-1; 8 positions agree with TRBD1. There are 13 residues in the CDR3. Germline CDR1 is MDHEN and CDR2 is SYDVKM. V dropped 7 bases and J dropped 6; count of bases not matched to a gene: 7. The CDR3 coding sequence is TGTGCCAGCAACGTACAGGGGGACTCTGAAGCTTTCTTT. Translation: CASNVQGDSEAFF.

The chain combines TRBV19 with TRBJ2-2; tentatively, D is TRBD2 (7 bases). The length of the CDR3 is 14 residues. V was pared by 7 bases and J by 6 bases, with 15 bases between. In germline, CDR1 is LNHDA, CDR2 SQIVND (reference sequence). The CDR3 region is CASTRGGVAGELFF. The CDR3 DNA is TGTGCCAGTACCAGGGGAGGGGTCGCCGGGGAGCTGTTTTTT.

The V call is TRBV5-1, the J call TRBJ1-2; unclear D gene. Per the germline V gene, CDR1 is SGHRS and CDR2 is YFSETQ. The V gene lost 0 bases and the J gene lost 8 bases, with 14 bases spanning the gap. The CDR3 is 14 amino acids. The CDR3 reads CASSLGEGFRGYTF. CDR3 nucleotides: TGCGCCAGCAGCTTGGGAGAGGGATTCCGCGGCTACACCTTC.

V usage is TRBV5-6 and J usage is TRBJ2-3, with a tentative D call TRBD2 (6 bases). The CDR3 spans 15 residues. Per the germline V gene, CDR1 is SGHDT and CDR2 is YYEEEE. V was trimmed by 2 bases and J by 4 bases, leaving 14 bases between them. CDR3 nucleotides: TGTGCCAGCAGCTTCCTAGTGGGAGGATCAGATACGCAGTATTTT. Its translation: CASSFLVGGSDTQYF.

The chain carries TRBV11-3 and TRBJ2-2, with 8 bases aligning to TRBD1. Per the germline V gene, CDR1 is SGHNT and CDR2 is YENEEA. CDR3 length: 14 residues. Trimming removed 2 bases from V and 5 bases from J; junction bases left unmatched: 1. The CDR3 DNA sequence: TGTGCCAGCAGCTTAAGACAGGGGACCGGGGAGCTGTTTTTT. This translates into CASSLRQGTGELFF.

The chain employs TRBV5-6 and TRBJ1-2, with 7 bases aligning to TRBD1. Germline V CDR1 and CDR2: SGHDT, YYEEEE. CDR3 length: 15 amino acids. Trimming removed 5 bases from V and 0 bases from J; junction bases left unmatched: 7. As DNA, the CDR3 is TGTGCCAGCAGGGCGACCGGGACAGCTAACTATGGCTACACCTTC. Translating it yields CASRATGTANYGYTF.

V is TRBV4-1 and J is TRBJ2-2; no clear D gene. Trimming removed 4 bases at V and 6 bases at J, with 6 bases between. Germline assignment: CDR1 MGHRA and CDR2 YSYEKL. CDR3 length equals 12 residues. CDR3: CASSLASGELFF. As DNA, the CDR3 is TGCGCCAGCAGCCTTGCATCCGGGGAGCTGTTTTTT.

The chain joins TRBV7-9 to TRBJ1-1; 7 nucleotides align to TRBD1. The CDR3 contains 16 residues. The junction had 14 bases not matched to a gene; V was cut back by 5 bases and J by 5 bases. CDR1 is SEHNR and CDR2 is FQNEAQ in the germline V gene (reference sequence). The CDR3 region has the DNA TGTGCCAGCAGCCCATCAGGGGGTGGGTGGGTAACTGAAGCTTTCTTT. Amino acids: CASSPSGGGWVTEAFF.

The chain combines TRBV11-2 with TRBJ1-2; D unresolved. V lost 3 bases and J lost 8, with 13 bases in between. This CDR3 has 13 amino acids. CDR1 and CDR2 (germline): SGHAT, FQNNGV. CDR3 protein: CASSFSESGGYTF. The CDR3 DNA is TGTGCCAGCAGCTTTTCAGAGTCCGGAGGCTACACCTTC. Combining the CDR3 with reference TRBV11-2 and TRBJ1-2 gives the whole variable domain EAGVAQSPRYKIIEKRQSVAFWCNPISGHATLYWYQQILGQGPKLLIQFQNNGVVDDSQLPKDRFSAERLKGVDSTLKIQPAKLEDSAVYLCASSFSESGGYTFGSGTRLTVV.

V and J are TRBV18 and TRBJ1-5; D uncertain. The CDR3 extends over 13 amino acids. The germline V and J ends were trimmed by 2 bases and 5 bases, with 7 bases remaining between them. Germline loops: CDR1 KGHSH, CDR2 LQKENI. This CDR3 reads CASSPNEDQPQHF. CDR3 nucleotide sequence: TGTGCCAGCTCACCAAATGAAGATCAGCCCCAGCATTTT.

This chain connects TRBV27 to TRBJ1-2, with 8 bases fitting TRBD1. Germline loops: CDR1 MNHEY, CDR2 SMNVEV (reference sequence). The CDR3 has 18 amino acids. V trimming: 5 bases; J trimming: 0 bases; junction bases outside the gene matches: 14. CDR3 nucleotides: TGTGCCAGCAGTCTAACCGCCCTGGGACAGGCCTCTAACTATGGCTACACCTTC. Protein product: CASSLTALGQASNYGYTF.

This clone was observed a handful of times. The chain combines TRBV4-3 with TRBJ1-2; TRBD1 might be the D (6 bases). The CDR3 runs to 15 residues. V shed 0 bases and J shed 4 bases, with 12 bases lying between them. From germline, CDR1 is LGHNA and CDR2 YSLEER. The CDR3 sequence is CASSQDRGGAYGYTF. The CDR3 DNA sequence: TGCGCCAGCAGCCAAGATCGGGGGGGGGCCTATGGCTACACCTTC.

The genes are TRBV6-1 and TRBJ1-2; possible D gene TRBD1, 5 bases. Germline lookup yields CDR1 MNHNS and CDR2 SASEGT. This CDR3 spans 14 amino acids. V gave up 7 bases and J gave up 1 base, with 13 bases separating them. The CDR3, as DNA: TGTGCCAGCATCTTAGGGGCGAGTAACTATGGCTACACCTTC. This sequence encodes CASILGASNYGYTF.

The J gene is TRBJ2-1, the V gene TRBV7-2; D possibly uses TRBD1 or TRBD2 (5 bases each). Per germline, CDR1 SGHTA and CDR2 FQGNSA. The V and J ends lost 1 base and 7 bases respectively, with 14 bases between them. The CDR3 is 15 amino acids. CDR3 sequence (DNA): TGTGCCAGCAGCTTAGTGGGAGCGGCAGGGAATGAGCAGTTCTTC. Encoded protein: CASSLVGAAGNEQFF.

The chain carries TRBV5-6 and TRBJ1-2; D perhaps matches TRBD1 (6 bases). The CDR3 totals 14 residues. Trimming pared 0 bases from V and 4 bases from J, leaving 10 bases between. The germline V gene has CDR1 SGHDT and CDR2 YYEEEE. For the CDR3, the DNA is TGTGCCAGCAGCTTGGCAGGGGACCTCTATGGCTACACCTTC. This encodes CASSLAGDLYGYTF.

This sequence joins TRBV5-1 and TRBJ1-3, with D hard to call. Trimming removed 1 base from V and 0 bases from J, with 14 bases in between. The CDR3 consists of 17 residues. CDR1 is SGHRS, CDR2 YFSETQ, per germline. CDR3 in amino acids: CASSLNSVVGSGNTIYF. The CDR3 DNA is TGCGCCAGCAGCTTGAACTCCGTGGTTGGCTCTGGAAACACCATATATTTT.

The DNA for the CDR3 is TGTGCCAGTAGTATCGGGGGCTTGGACACCGGGGAGCTGTTTTTT. It yields the protein CASSIGGLDTGELFF. V usage is TRBV19 and J usage is TRBJ2-2; D tentatively reads TRBD1 or TRBD2 (6 bases each). From germline, CDR1 is LNHDA and CDR2 SQIVND (reference sequence). V was trimmed by 3 bases and J by 3 bases, leaving 11 bases between them. The CDR3 is made up of 15 amino acids. Looking up the rest from reference TRBV19 and TRBJ2-2 gives the full variable domain: DGGITQSPKYLFRKEGQNVTLSCEQNLNHDAMYWYRQDPGQGLRLIYYSQIVNDFQKGDIAEGYSVSREKKESFPLTVTSAQKNPTAFYLCASSIGGLDTGELFFGEGSRLTVL.

The chain combines TRBV19 with TRBJ2-7; D may match TRBD1 or TRBD2 (6 bases each). CDR1 and CDR2 (germline): LNHDA, SQIVND (reference sequence). This CDR3 region has 13 residues. V lost 6 bases and J 7 bases, leaving 16 bases between the germline ends. The CDR3 nucleotides are TGTGCCAGTAGCTGGTCCAGGGGAGGAGAGCAGTACTTC. Translated, it gives CASSWSRGGEQYF.

This chain links TRBV27 with TRBJ2-7; 10 bases fit TRBD1. V shed 6 bases, J shed 4 bases, and the junction held 18 bases outside the gene matches. The CDR3 is made up of 18 amino acids. Germline CDR1 reads MNHEY; CDR2 reads SMNVEV (reference sequence). The CDR3 sequence is CASRNYLQTGGNEYEQYF. CDR3 in DNA: TGTGCCAGCAGGAACTATCTCCAGACAGGGGGCAACGAGTACGAGCAGTACTTC.

The CDR3 DNA sequence: TGCAGCGTTTTACCGGTCTTGGGGCGCACAGATACGCAGTATTTT. It is translated as CSVLPVLGRTDTQYF. The chain uses TRBV29-1 and TRBJ2-3; D is perhaps TRBD1 (5 bases). From germline, CDR1 is SQVTM and CDR2 ANQGSEA. The CDR3 is 15 amino acids. Deletions cut 5 bases from V and 1 base from J, with 16 bases between.

The chain recombines TRBV23-1 with TRBJ2-2, with D tentatively TRBD2 (6 bases). TRBV23-1 belongs to the ORF category, with a function that is uncertain. The CDR3 runs to 17 residues. V was cut by 0 bases and J by 0 bases, with 11 bases left in between. CDR3 coding DNA: TGCGCCAGCAGTCAATCTGGCGGGACCTCGAACACCGGGGAGCTGTTTTTT. Encoded protein: CASSQSGGTSNTGELFF.

This chain joins TRBV5-1 and TRBJ1-1; 7 nucleotides agree with TRBD1. V lost 4 bases, J lost 0 bases, and 6 bases stayed unmatched. Germline CDR1 is SGHRS and CDR2 is YFSETQ. The CDR3 length is 15 residues. The CDR3 is CASSPRTGMNTEAFF. DNA of the CDR3: TGCGCCAGCAGCCCTCGGACAGGTATGAACACTGAAGCTTTCTTT.

This chain connects TRBV5-6 to TRBJ2-2; 9 bases map to TRBD1. CDR3 size: 15 residues. With V trimmed by 3 bases and J by 3 bases, 3 bases remained unmatched. Germline V gives CDR1 SGHDT, CDR2 YYEEEE. CDR3 in DNA: TGTGCCAGCAGCTGGACAGGGGTGGACACCGGGGAGCTGTTTTTT. Amino acids: CASSWTGVDTGELFF.